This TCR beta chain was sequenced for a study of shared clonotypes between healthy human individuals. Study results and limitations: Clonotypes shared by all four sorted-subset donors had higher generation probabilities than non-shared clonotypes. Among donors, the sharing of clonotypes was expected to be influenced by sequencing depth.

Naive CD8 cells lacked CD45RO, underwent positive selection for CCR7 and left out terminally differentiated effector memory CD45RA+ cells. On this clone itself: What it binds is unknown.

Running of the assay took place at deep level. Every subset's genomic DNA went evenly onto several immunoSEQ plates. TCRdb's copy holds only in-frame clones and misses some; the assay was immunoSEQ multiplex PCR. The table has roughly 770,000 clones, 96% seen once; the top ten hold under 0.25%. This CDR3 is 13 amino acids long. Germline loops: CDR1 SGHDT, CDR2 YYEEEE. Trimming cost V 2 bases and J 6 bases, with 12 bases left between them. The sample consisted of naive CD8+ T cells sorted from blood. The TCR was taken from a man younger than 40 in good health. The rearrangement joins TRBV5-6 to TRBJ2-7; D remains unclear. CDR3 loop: CASSFGISGEQYF. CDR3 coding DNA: TGTGCCAGCAGCTTTGGGATTTCCGGCGAGCAGTACTTC.